These 16 T cell receptor beta chains originate from one sample sequenced in a study of beta chain features in type 1 diabetes. General observations from the study: Patients with Type 1 diabetes showed moderately but significantly shorter TCRB CDR3s in all four CD4+ subsets.

No antigen has been assigned to these receptors. Every bit of the isolated RNA underwent reverse transcription, so sequencing read expressed TCRB transcripts. Some clones are missing from TCRdb's copy, which holds only in-frame ones; the method was immunoSEQ multiplex PCR. Of 680,000 or so clones listed, around an eighth are singletons. The material sequenced was naive CD4+ T cells from blood. The receptor source for this set is a man between 18 and 35 years old with type 1 diabetes.

This clone has just a few counts. V is TRBV7-9 and J is TRBJ2-1; D remains unclear. This CDR3 region has 17 residues. Trimming cost V 3 bases and J 1 base, with 16 bases left between them. Germline V lookup: CDR1 SEHNR, CDR2 FQNEAQ (reference sequence). CDR3 loop: CASSFITELWSYNEQFF. CDR3 DNA sequence: TGTGCCAGCAGCTTCATTACAGAACTTTGGTCCTACAATGAGCAGTTCTTC.

The V gene is TRBV5-1, the J gene TRBJ1-5, with TRBD1 matching 9 bases. This CDR3 has 18 residues. J was trimmed by 2 bases and V by 0 bases; bases with no gene match: 9. The germline V gene encodes CDR1 SGHRS and CDR2 YFSETQ. The CDR3: CASSLGDSTGGGNQPQHF. CDR3 DNA: TGCGCCAGCAGCTTGGGCGACTCTACAGGGGGCGGCAATCAGCCCCAGCATTTT.

The chain carries TRBV7-9 and TRBJ2-1, with 8 bases aligning to TRBD1. The CDR3 runs to 15 residues. The V segment lost 6 bases and the J segment 8 bases; nucleotides outside the gene matches: 12. Germline V gene data show CDR1 as SEHNR and CDR2 as FQNEAQ (reference sequence). This chain's CDR3 is CASRLDRESIHEQFF. DNA for the CDR3: TGTGCCAGCAGATTGGACAGGGAAAGTATCCATGAGCAGTTCTTC.

The chain links TRBV2 to TRBJ2-5, with D possibly being TRBD2 (6 bases). This CDR3 is built from 13 residues. The germline gives CDR1 SNHLY, CDR2 FYNNEI. V lost 3 bases and J 2 bases, leaving 7 bases between the germline ends. CDR3 DNA: TGTGCCAGCAGTGAGGGGGGTCAAGAGACCCAGTACTTC. It codes for CASSEGGQETQYF.

The chain uses TRBV29-1 and TRBJ1-6; D is perhaps TRBD1 (5 bases). Germline assignment: CDR1 SQVTM and CDR2 ANQGSEA. Trimming cost V 7 bases and J 5 bases, with 12 bases left between them. This CDR3 region has 13 residues. The DNA of the CDR3 is TGCAGCGCCTCGGGGGGAGATAATTCACCCCTCCACTTT. Its translation is CSASGGDNSPLHF.

A few counts support this clone. V is TRBV18 and J is TRBJ2-7, with no clear D. The CDR3 is made up of 12 amino acids. CDR1 is KGHSH and CDR2 is LQKENI in the germline V gene. Trimming shortened V by 6 bases and J by 7 bases, and 13 bases separated the two germline ends. Written as DNA, the CDR3 is TGTGCCAGCTCTGATCAAACCTGGGAGCAGTACTTC. This encodes CASSDQTWEQYF.

This clone was detected only a few times. V and J are TRBV21-1 and TRBJ2-1; the D call TRBD1 from the table was never checked on the DNA. TRBV21-1 is annotated as a pseudogene. This CDR3 has 21 residues. DNA for the CDR3: TGTGCCAGCAGTGGACGCACAATGGGACAGTTAACTCTAAGGTCCTACAATGAGCAGTTCTTC. This codes for CASSGRTMGQLTLRSYNEQFF.

This clone has only a few counts. The chain links TRBV28 to TRBJ1-1, with TRBD1 identical over 11 bases. The CDR3 length is 14 residues. With V trimmed by 5 bases and J by 4 bases, 3 bases remained unmatched. The V gene's germline CDR1 is MDHEN and CDR2 SYDVKM. CDR3 nucleotides: TGTGCCAGCAGTGGGACAGGGGGGGTCACTGAAGCTTTCTTT. Translating it yields CASSGTGGVTEAFF. The complete variable domain, with remaining parts taken from reference TRBV28 and TRBJ1-1, reads DVKVTQSSRYLVKRTGEKVFLECVQDMDHENMFWYRQDPGLGLRLIYFSYDVKMKEKGDIPEGYSVSREKKERFSLILESASTNQTSMYLCASSGTGGVTEAFFGQGTRLTVV.

The gene calls are TRBV21-1 and TRBJ2-3. TRBV21-1 is a recognized pseudogene. The CDR3 length is 17 residues. CDR3 loop: CASSKVGGGDVTDTQYF. The CDR3 DNA is TGTGCCAGCAGCAAAGTTGGGGGCGGGGACGTCACAGATACGCAGTATTTT.

This CDR3 reads CASRDLADTQYF. The CDR3 coding sequence is TGTGCCAGCAGAGATTTGGCAGATACGCAGTATTTT. The rearrangement uses TRBV27 and TRBJ2-3; D ambiguous. V was cut by 6 bases and J by 4 bases, with 8 bases left in between. The CDR3 is made up of 12 amino acids. Per germline, CDR1 MNHEY and CDR2 SMNVEV (reference sequence).

This clone was observed a few times. The chain combines TRBV30 with TRBJ1-4, with a tentative D call TRBD1 (6 bases). V gave up 4 bases and J gave up 5 bases, with 11 bases separating them. Per the germline V gene, CDR1 is GTSNPN and CDR2 is SVGIG (reference sequence). CDR3 length: 13 amino acids. The CDR3 reads CAWTTGANEKLFF. CDR3 nucleotides: TGTGCCTGGACAACGGGGGCCAATGAAAAACTGTTTTTT.

The J gene is TRBJ2-1, the V gene TRBV7-3; 10 bases map to TRBD1. The CDR3 has 15 amino acids. CDR1 and CDR2 (germline): SGHTA, FQGTGA. With V trimmed by 5 bases and J by 6 bases, 7 bases remained unmatched. The CDR3 protein is CASSPTTGGSNEQFF. CDR3 nucleotide sequence: TGTGCCAGCAGCCCGACGACAGGGGGCTCCAATGAGCAGTTCTTC. The full variable domain, in which reference TRBV7-3 and TRBJ2-1 provide the parts outside the CDR3, is GAGVSQTPSNKVTEKGKYVELRCDPISGHTALYWYRQSLGQGPEFLIYFQGTGAADDSGLPNDRFFAVRPEGSVSTLKIQRTERGDSAVYLCASSPTTGGSNEQFFGPGTRLTVL.

This clone was found a few times. The chain recombines TRBV6-1 with TRBJ1-2; D not certain. The CDR3 is made up of 13 amino acids. The V gene's germline CDR1 is MNHNS and CDR2 SASEGT. V was cut by 11 bases and J by 8 bases, with 21 bases left in between. CDR3 in amino acids: CAERGDVRRGYTF. CDR3 nucleotides: TGTGCCGAGCGCGGGGATGTTCGTCGCGGCTACACCTTC.

The chain recombines TRBV11-2 with TRBJ2-7; 7 nucleotides agree with TRBD2. From germline, CDR1 is SGHAT and CDR2 FQNNGV. Unmatched junction bases numbered 6, after V lost 5 bases and J lost 2 bases. The CDR3 is 14 residues long. The CDR3 sequence: CASSPIGGAYEQYF. CDR3 in DNA: TGTGCCAGCAGCCCAATTGGGGGGGCCTACGAGCAGTACTTC.

This chain joins TRBV6-1 and TRBJ2-7; D gene unclear. The CDR3 contains 10 residues. From germline, CDR1 is MNHNS and CDR2 SASEGT. Deletions cut 8 bases from V and 4 bases from J, with 6 bases between. This chain's CDR3 is CASQTYEQYF. CDR3 nucleotides: TGTGCCAGCCAGACTTACGAGCAGTACTTC.

This clone was counted only a few times. One junction end disagrees with the germline gene, perhaps due to a read error. This chain joins TRBV16 and TRBJ2-5, with a tentative D call TRBD2 (5 bases). Per germline, CDR1 KGHSY and CDR2 FQNENV. The length of the CDR3 is 9 residues. CDR3 DNA: TGTGCCAGCAGACCTGGGAGTCACTTC. It codes for CASRPGSHF.